This T cell receptor beta chain was profiled in a study of Tregs in tolerant kidney transplant recipients. As concerns this clone: Its antigen is undetermined.

Unstimulated regulatory T cells (CD4+CD25+CD127-), CD4+CD25- non-regulatory cells, CD4 and CD8 cells were FACS-sorted from thawed PBMCs. CDR1 is MNHEY and CDR2 is SVGAGI in the germline V gene. Trimming shortened V by 7 bases and J by 2 bases, and 8 bases separated the two germline ends. The CDR3 has 12 amino acids. Study-level findings and limits: Findings come from small patient numbers and require larger validation.

Repertoires were generated with immunoSEQ multiplex PCR, while TCRdb's copy carries only in-frame clones and drops some. The data hold over 50,000 clones, with 65% to 85% observed a single time. The V call is TRBV6-5, the J call TRBJ2-5; D is ambiguous. The TCR sequence derives from a human donor in good health. Sequencing was carried out using CD4+ T cells from blood. Here the CDR3 reads CASTWSQETQYF. The CDR3 bases are TGTGCCAGCACCTGGTCGCAAGAGACCCAGTACTTC.